Each of the 24 T cell receptor beta chains below was sequenced from the same sample in a study of identical twins (dated by TCRdb to 2015 to 2016). Library construction relied on 5' RACE. Instrument used: Illumina HiSeq 2000. TCRdb cleaned the public reads at Q25 with fastp, built clones with MiXCR and kept in-frame beta chains. Every entry covers one CDR3 protein and lists the most common genes and DNA from its rows. The sample yields about 240,000 distinct CDR3 sequences; roughly a tenth were counted once. The ten largest clones capture roughly 10% of the sample. The sequenced sample consisted of memory T cells sorted from blood. The label giving this sample's cell subset or site can be read as: CD45RO+ enriched T cells. The source of these receptors is a man between 45 and 60 years old in good health.

As concerns this clonotype: Given a much more abundant clone one base away, this may be a read error. As the CDR3 is not closed by the conserved phenylalanine or tryptophan, this likely results from a read error. The V call is TRBV12-3 or TRBV12-4, the J call TRBJ2-5; D gene uncertain. Trimming shortened V by 6 bases and J by 4 bases, and 12 bases separated the two germline ends. The CDR3 is made up of 13 amino acids. CDR3 nucleotides: TGTGCCAGCAGCATTACGTTCACAGAGACCCAGTACTCC. Translated, it gives CASSITFTETQYS.

This clonotype turned up a few times. This chain links TRBV18 with TRBJ2-5; 9 bases are shared with TRBD1. The V and J ends lost 3 bases and 5 bases, in that order; junction bases with no gene match: 10. Per the germline V gene, CDR1 is KGHSH and CDR2 is LQKENI. This CDR3 spans 16 amino acids. CDR3 nucleotide sequence: TGTGCCAGCTCACCGCGAGGACAGGGGAGAGGCGAGACCCAGTACTTC. This translates into CASSPRGQGRGETQYF.

This clonotype was counted ten times or more. The chain recombines TRBV12-3 or TRBV12-4 with TRBJ1-3; weak D call: TRBD1 (6 bases). The ends were cut back, 7 bases at V and 0 bases at J, with 19 bases in the middle. The CDR3 length is 17 residues. CDR3 sequence: CASTGVGGLLSGNTIYF. CDR3 nucleotides: TGTGCCAGCACCGGCGTAGGGGGGCTGCTCTCTGGAAACACCATATATTTT.

This sequence joins TRBV5-1 and TRBJ2-1, with TRBD2 identical over 9 bases. This CDR3 is 14 amino acids long. CDR1 and CDR2 from the germline V gene are SGHRS and YFSETQ. V dropped 8 bases and J dropped 5; count of bases not matched to a gene: 8. The CDR3 loop reads CASGPKRGDNEQFF. The DNA for the CDR3 is TGCGCCAGTGGGCCCAAGCGGGGGGACAATGAGCAGTTCTTC.

The gene calls are TRBV7-2 and TRBJ2-3, with 9 bases matching TRBD1. The ends lost 4 bases at V and 9 bases at J; junction bases unmatched: 17. Germline V gene lookup returns CDR1 SGHTA and CDR2 FQGNSA. CDR3 size: 17 residues. In nucleotides, the CDR3 is TGTGCCAGCAGCTCCCGGGGGACAGGGACGAATTCCGTAACGCAGTATTTT. It encodes CASSSRGTGTNSVTQYF.

In this sample, this clonotype turned up a few times. The rearrangement uses TRBV29-1 and TRBJ1-1; no definite D call. CDR3 length: 12 residues. Trimming removed 6 bases at V and 0 bases at J, with 8 bases between. The V gene's germline CDR1 is SQVTM and CDR2 ANQGSEA. The CDR3 protein is CSVRGMNTEAFF. The CDR3 DNA is TGCAGCGTCCGGGGAATGAACACTGAAGCTTTCTTT.

This clonotype was observed at least ten times. The chain couples TRBV29-1 to TRBJ2-7; no reliable D call. Germline loops: CDR1 SQVTM, CDR2 ANQGSEA. The CDR3 consists of 13 residues. V shed 5 bases and J shed 2 bases, with 13 bases lying between them. CDR3 protein: CSVLYDRTYEQYF. CDR3 nucleotide sequence: TGCAGCGTTCTGTACGACCGAACCTACGAGCAGTACTTC.

This clonotype was recorded many times. This chain uses TRBV7-9 with TRBJ2-7; D possibly corresponds to TRBD1 (5 bases). The CDR3 is made up of 14 amino acids. CDR1 and CDR2 (germline): SEHNR, FQNEAQ (reference sequence). Between the trimmed V and J ends, which lost 2 bases and 5 bases, there was a span of 13 bases. CDR3: CASSLSREINEQYF. The DNA for the CDR3 is TGTGCCAGCAGCTTAAGCAGGGAAATCAACGAGCAGTACTTC.

This clonotype occurred a few times. This chain joins TRBV27 and TRBJ1-2, with D perhaps matching TRBD1 (6 bases). This CDR3 contains 16 residues. The V gene lost 2 bases and the J gene lost 4 bases, with 17 bases spanning the gap. Germline CDR1 reads MNHEY; CDR2 reads SMNVEV (reference sequence). This CDR3 reads CASSLVGGQGTYGYTF. The CDR3 DNA is TGTGCCAGCAGTTTAGTAGGGGGGCAGGGGACCTATGGCTACACCTTC.

This clonotype was seen a handful of times. This chain links TRBV20-1 with TRBJ2-4, with TRBD2 matching over 9 bases. With 6 bases clipped from V and 4 bases from J, the junction kept 7 bases outside the gene matches. Germline V gene data show CDR1 as DFQATT and CDR2 as SNEGSKA (reference sequence). The CDR3 sequence is 14 residues long. CDR3 residues: CSASGGRGKNIQYF. The DNA of the CDR3 is TGCAGTGCCTCCGGCGGGAGGGGGAAAAACATTCAGTACTTC.

This clonotype was picked up a small number of times. V and J are TRBV10-3 and TRBJ2-4; D unclear. Trimming took 10 bases from V and 0 from J, leaving 13 bases between them. Germline-derived CDR1 and CDR2 are ENHRY and SYGVKD. The CDR3 covers 14 residues. In DNA form, the CDR3 reads TGTGCCACCTGGAATGGGGTAGCCAAAAACATTCAGTACTTC. It translates to CATWNGVAKNIQYF.

This clonotype was recorded many times. The gene calls are TRBV9 and TRBJ2-3; tentatively, D is TRBD1 or TRBD2 (5 bases each). The germline gives CDR1 SGDLS, CDR2 YYNGEE. The length of the CDR3 is 14 residues. V shed 3 bases and J shed 1 base, with 9 bases lying between them. The CDR3 here is CASSAGLRTDTQYF. CDR3 coding DNA: TGTGCCAGCAGCGCGGGGCTCCGCACAGATACGCAGTATTTT.

The genes are TRBV25-1 and TRBJ1-2, with D possibly being TRBD1 (6 bases). The CDR3 sequence is 14 residues long. Germline-derived CDR1 and CDR2 are MGHDK and SYGVNS. V gave up 6 bases and J gave up 6 bases, with 17 bases separating them. CDR3 in amino acids: CASRGTGAGDGYTF. The DNA for the CDR3 is TGTGCCAGCAGAGGAACCGGGGCAGGGGATGGCTACACCTTC.

The chain joins TRBV7-2 to TRBJ2-7; tentatively, D is TRBD1 (6 bases). The V and J ends lost 5 bases and 2 bases respectively, with 13 bases between them. Looked up from germline, CDR1 is SGHTA and CDR2 is FQGNSA. The CDR3 covers 14 residues. The CDR3 DNA reads TGTGCCAGCAGCCTGGGGAACAGGGCCTACGAGCAGTACTTC. Translation: CASSLGNRAYEQYF. Looking up the rest from reference TRBV7-2 and TRBJ2-7 gives the full variable domain: GAGVSQSPSNKVTEKGKDVELRCDPISGHTALYWYRQSLGQGLEFLIYFQGNSAPDKSGLPSDRFSAERTGGSVSTLTIQRTQQEDSAVYLCASSLGNRAYEQYFGPGTRLTVT.

This clonotype was detected ten times or more. The chain has TRBV12-3 or TRBV12-4 and TRBJ1-6; D ambiguous. Trimming removed 4 bases from V and 9 bases from J, with 10 bases in between. CDR3 length: 13 residues. CDR3 residues: CASSSADRSPLHF. The CDR3, as DNA: TGTGCCAGCAGTTCGGCAGACCGTTCACCCCTCCACTTT.

Many counts were recorded for this clonotype. This chain links TRBV4-3 with TRBJ2-3; D unresolved. Trimming removed 0 bases from V and 5 bases from J, with 3 bases in between. The CDR3 is 12 amino acids. Germline values: CDR1 LGHNA, CDR2 YSLEER. In DNA, the CDR3 is TGCGCCAGCAGCCAAGACAGAGATACGCAGTATTTT. The encoded protein is CASSQDRDTQYF.

This sequence joins TRBV7-2 and TRBJ2-7; D not resolved. This CDR3 has 13 residues. Between the trimmed V and J ends, which lost 1 base and 9 bases, there was a span of 13 bases. In germline, CDR1 is SGHTA, CDR2 FQGNSA. The CDR3 loop is CASSLEMTPRQYF. The DNA of the CDR3 is TGTGCCAGCAGCTTAGAGATGACCCCTCGGCAGTACTTC. Full variable domain (rest looked up from reference TRBV7-2 and TRBJ2-7): GAGVSQSPSNKVTEKGKDVELRCDPISGHTALYWYRQSLGQGLEFLIYFQGNSAPDKSGLPSDRFSAERTGGSVSTLTIQRTQQEDSAVYLCASSLEMTPRQYFGPGTRLTVT.

This clonotype was counted a few times. The chain is built from TRBV30 and TRBJ1-1, with 7 bases fitting TRBD1. J was trimmed by 6 bases and V by 4 bases; bases with no gene match: 14. CDR3 size: 15 residues. Germline lookup yields CDR1 GTSNPN and CDR2 SVGIG (reference sequence). The DNA of the CDR3 is TGTGCCTGGACCCCTGGGGCAGGGGGTATGCCTGAAGCTTTCTTT. This encodes CAWTPGAGGMPEAFF. The variable domain in full, with the rest retrieved from reference TRBV30 and TRBJ1-1, is SQTIHQWPATLVQPVGSPLSLECTVEGTSNPNLYWYRQAAGRGLQLLFYSVGIGQISSEVPQNLSASRPQDRQFILSSKKLLLSDSGFYLCAWTPGAGGMPEAFFGQGTRLTVV.

This clonotype was observed many times. Written as DNA, the CDR3 is TGTGCCAGCAGTTGGCGGGAGACCTCCTACGAGCAGTACTTC. Translating gives CASSWRETSYEQYF. V and J are TRBV27 and TRBJ2-7; 7 bases agree with TRBD2. J was trimmed by 0 bases and V by 4 bases; bases with no gene match: 3. This CDR3 contains 14 residues. Germline CDR1 and CDR2: MNHEY and SMNVEV (reference sequence).

The chain employs TRBV6-1 and TRBJ1-2; no definite D call. CDR1 is MNHNS, CDR2 SASEGT, per germline. The CDR3 consists of 14 residues. Trimming removed 8 bases from V and 4 bases from J, with 17 bases in between. The CDR3 here is CASSGPAPRYGYTF. The CDR3 nucleotides read TGTGCCAGCTCTGGTCCTGCTCCCCGCTATGGCTACACCTTC.

V usage is TRBV27 and J usage is TRBJ2-2; 10 nucleotides agree with TRBD2. The trim removed 6 bases at V and 5 bases at J, leaving 12 bases unmatched. The CDR3 runs 17 residues. Germline loops: CDR1 MNHEY, CDR2 SMNVEV (reference sequence). The CDR3 coding sequence is TGTGCCAGCAGCTTACTAGCGGGAAGGGGGAAAACCGGGGAGCTGTTTTTT. This gives the protein CASSLLAGRGKTGELFF.

This clonotype was counted only a few times. The gene calls are TRBV12-3 or TRBV12-4 and TRBJ2-2, with D uncertain. CDR3 size: 15 residues. V was clipped by 6 bases and J by 3 bases, with 14 bases between them. CDR3 residues: CASSRGRTDTGELFF. The CDR3 DNA reads as TGTGCCAGCAGCCGCGGCCGAACTGACACCGGGGAGCTGTTTTTT.

Ten or more counts support this clonotype. The chain joins TRBV19 to TRBJ2-2; 7 positions agree with TRBD1. With 9 bases clipped from V and 1 base from J, the junction kept 17 bases outside the gene matches. The CDR3 runs to 18 residues. Germline values: CDR1 LNHDA, CDR2 SQIVND (reference sequence). DNA of the CDR3: TGTGCCAGCCGGTCAACCTGGGACAGAGGTATGAACACCGGGGAGCTGTTTTTT. Translated: CASRSTWDRGMNTGELFF.

This clonotype was observed many times. The CDR3 DNA reads TGTGCCACCAGTGATCCTAACACCGGGGAGCTGTTTTTT. Its protein product is CATSDPNTGELFF. The chain recombines TRBV24-1 with TRBJ2-2; no clear D. This CDR3 comprises 13 residues. Germline values: CDR1 KGHDR, CDR2 SFDVKD. Trimming stripped 3 bases from V and 2 bases from J, with 3 bases between.